The entry below gives a single T cell receptor beta chain sequence along with its context. The entry originates in a study of technical replicates of blood from several donors. Clones were sequenced by immunoSEQ multiplex PCR, and TCRdb holds only the in-frame ones, with some missing. The repertoire holds approximately 65,000 clones, with around 85% as singletons. The CDR3 is 13 residues long. Germline V CDR1 and CDR2: MNHEY, SMNVEV (reference sequence). The ends were cut back, 8 bases at V and 3 bases at J, with 13 bases in the middle. The rearrangement joins TRBV27 to TRBJ1-1; a weak D match, TRBD1 (5 bases). What was sequenced was PBMCs. The source of this sequence is a human donor in good health. Some clones in this sample may be carry-over from other donors' samples. CDR3 protein: CASQDNFDTEAFF. The CDR3 DNA reads as TGTGCCAGCCAGGACAACTTCGACACTGAAGCTTTCTTT.